This T cell receptor beta chain was recovered during a study of PD-1 blockade in classical Hodgkin lymphoma. Across the study: On a schedule of every 2 weeks, patients received nivolumab 3 mg/kg intravenously.

The germline V gene has CDR1 SGHAT and CDR2 FQNNGV. V lost 0 bases, J lost 1 base, and 24 bases lay in between. The CDR3 totals 20 residues. General study findings and limits: Baseline TCR diversity was reportedly lower in newly diagnosed patients than in healthy donors. It was reported as lower still in relapsed/refractory patients.

Clones were sequenced by immunoSEQ multiplex PCR, and TCRdb holds only the in-frame ones, with some missing. This sample has some 96,000 clones, with roughly 90% found just once. A word on this clone: The antigen remains undetermined.

Each and every patient relapsed after autologous stem cell transplantation, and patients got differing brentuximab vedotin exposure. The chain is built from TRBV11-2 and TRBJ1-1, with TRBD1 as a possible D gene (6 bases). This clonotype originated in a human donor with classical Hodgkin lymphoma. The material was peripheral blood mononuclear cells (PBMCs), obtained at baseline. The chain's CDR3 is CASSLDEGHPSPRRNTEAFF. Here the CDR3 DNA reads TGTGCCAGCAGCTTAGATGAGGGACATCCATCACCTAGGAGGAACACTGAAGCTTTCTTT.